These 7 T cell receptor beta chains originate from one sample sequenced in a study of cytomegalovirus exposure and HLA in healthy donors (dated 2017 in TCRdb). Libraries were made using the immunoSEQ multiplex PCR assay. For the multiplex PCR, a mixture combining 60 forward primers for TCR Vbeta segments and 13 reverse primers for TCR Jbeta segments was used. This is the immuneACCESS table as TCRdb keeps it, with only in-frame sequences that have V and J called. A part of the clones is gone; compared with another copy, unresolved V genes explain less than half, and the rest is unexplained. The sample table records hundreds of thousands of clones; roughly 80% of these occur just once. The ten largest account for roughly 3.1% of the sample. Sequencing was carried out using PBMCs. The receptors stem from a man aged 25 to 40 in good health and CMV-seronegative.

The V call is TRBV18, the J call TRBJ2-3; no clear D gene. Deletions cut 0 bases from V and 3 bases from J, with 4 bases between. This CDR3 is built from 13 residues. Germline lookup yields CDR1 KGHSH and CDR2 LQKENI. CDR3 sequence: CASSPPSTDTQYF. In nucleotides, the CDR3 is TGTGCCAGCTCACCACCGTCGACAGATACGCAGTATTTT.

This clone occurred once. The V gene is TRBV27, the J gene TRBJ1-6; 10 bases line up with TRBD1. This CDR3 has 20 residues. Germline assignment: CDR1 MNHEY and CDR2 SMNVEV (reference sequence). V shed 3 bases, J shed 3 bases, and the junction held 14 bases outside the gene matches. As DNA, the CDR3 is TGTGCCAGCAGTTTCTCACGACAGGGGGCCAGCACTGTCTATAATTCACCCCTCCACTTT. Protein: CASSFSRQGASTVYNSPLHF.

The chain links TRBV6-6 to TRBJ1-5; D is undetermined. The CDR3 covers 13 residues. Per germline, CDR1 MNHNY and CDR2 SVGAGI (reference sequence). With 7 bases removed from V and 2 bases from J, the gap between germline ends came to 9 bases. The CDR3 nucleotides read TGTGCCAGCATCGACATGGGCAATCAGCCCCAGCATTTT. Translating it yields CASIDMGNQPQHF.

The rearrangement links TRBV5-4 to TRBJ2-3; 8 positions match TRBD1. V gave up 4 bases and J gave up 5 bases; unmatched junction bases: 9. This CDR3 region has 15 residues. Looked up from germline, CDR1 is SGHNT and CDR2 is YYREEE (reference sequence). The CDR3 coding sequence is TGTGCCAGCAGCACGAAACAGGGGGGAAAAGATACGCAGTATTTT. The encoded protein is CASSTKQGGKDTQYF.

J is TRBJ2-7 and V is TRBV5-1, with D perhaps TRBD1 (6 bases). The CDR3 has 13 amino acids. CDR1 is SGHRS and CDR2 is YFSETQ in the germline V gene. The V and J ends lost 4 bases and 0 bases respectively, with 8 bases between them. The CDR3 region is CASSRDNSYEQYF. The CDR3 nucleotides read TGCGCCAGCAGCCGGGACAACTCCTACGAGCAGTACTTC.

V is TRBV2 and J is TRBJ1-1; no clear D gene. Trimming took off 0 bases at V and 0 bases at J, with 14 bases between the two ends. Germline CDR1 and CDR2: SNHLY and FYNNEI. The length of the CDR3 is 17 residues. The CDR3 here is CASSEAPSGSMNTEAFF. The CDR3 region has the DNA TGTGCCAGCAGTGAAGCCCCTTCCGGGTCCATGAACACTGAAGCTTTCTTT.

This clone came up once. This chain joins TRBV6-6 and TRBJ1-1; D gene ambiguous. Per germline, CDR1 MNHNY and CDR2 SVGAGI (reference sequence). The CDR3 length is 13 residues. The germline V and J ends were trimmed by 2 bases and 8 bases, with 12 bases remaining between them. The CDR3 DNA reads TGTGCCAGCAGTTACGGAGCGACTCTGGAAGCTTTCTTT. Its protein product is CASSYGATLEAFF.